Sequencing of this TCR beta chain was carried out in a study of blood T cell repertoires in COVID-19. Study-wide background: Researchers got acute and convalescent COVID-19 samples from the United States, Italy and Spain.

The assay was immunoSEQ multiplex PCR, and TCRdb's table has in-frame clones only and misses some. This table holds approximately 240,000 clones, about nine tenths found once. Germline assignment: CDR1 SEHNR and CDR2 FQNEAQ (reference sequence). This CDR3 contains 12 residues. Trimming took 6 bases from V and 10 from J, leaving 15 bases between them. The chain recombines TRBV7-9 with TRBJ1-1, with D hard to call. The sequence derives from a woman between 18 and 29 years old who had recovered from COVID-19. The sequenced sample was PBMCs or T cells enriched from blood (not recorded which). DNA of the CDR3: TGTGCCAGCAGTAGTGGTGGTCGGGGAGCTTTCTTT. As protein: CASSSGGRGAFF.